The 20 T cell receptor beta chains below come from one sample, sequenced in a study of T cell changes during pregnancy in multiple sclerosis. Profiling relied on immunoSEQ multiplex PCR, and the TCRdb table lists in-frame clones only, not all of them. The sample includes tens of thousands of clones, approximately 95% of them seen just once. The sequenced sample was CD8+ T cells from peripheral blood mononuclear cells, obtained in the second trimester of pregnancy. Source of these receptors: a female donor with multiple sclerosis, enrolled in a pregnancy study.

This clone was recorded once. The chain employs TRBV9 and TRBJ2-1; D ambiguous. Germline V gene data show CDR1 as SGDLS and CDR2 as YYNGEE. V was shortened by 4 bases and J by 0 bases, with 17 bases between the two germline ends. The CDR3 contains 17 residues. The CDR3 protein is CASSPLTRVSSYNEQFF. CDR3 DNA sequence: TGTGCCAGCAGCCCTCTTACTCGAGTAAGCTCCTACAATGAGCAGTTCTTC.

The chain is built from TRBV5-5 and TRBJ1-1; TRBD1 agrees at 7 bases. There are 14 residues in the CDR3. Germline CDR1 and CDR2: SGHKS and YYEKEE (reference sequence). V dropped 3 bases and J dropped 3; count of bases not matched to a gene: 5. CDR3 residues: CASSYGQVDTEAFF. The CDR3 DNA sequence: TGTGCCAGCAGCTACGGACAGGTGGACACTGAAGCTTTCTTT.

This sequence joins TRBV19 and TRBJ2-1; a weak D match, TRBD2 (5 bases). The CDR3 runs 14 residues. V shed 5 bases and J shed 0 bases, with 8 bases lying between them. The germline V gene has CDR1 LNHDA and CDR2 SQIVND (reference sequence). In DNA form, the CDR3 reads TGTGCCAGTAGTTTAGGGAGCTCCTACAATGAGCAGTTCTTC. Its protein is CASSLGSSYNEQFF. Complete variable domain (other parts from reference TRBV19 and TRBJ2-1): DGGITQSPKYLFRKEGQNVTLSCEQNLNHDAMYWYRQDPGQGLRLIYYSQIVNDFQKGDIAEGYSVSREKKESFPLTVTSAQKNPTAFYLCASSLGSSYNEQFFGPGTRLTVL.

This rearrangement joins TRBV7-9 to TRBJ2-3; 12 nucleotides match TRBD2. V dropped 5 bases and J dropped 8; count of bases not matched to a gene: 8. This CDR3 contains 15 residues. CDR1 and CDR2 from the germline V gene are SEHNR and FQNEAQ (reference sequence). This chain's CDR3 is CASSPRTSGTGTQYF. The CDR3, as DNA: TGTGCCAGCAGCCCCCGGACTAGCGGGACGGGTACGCAGTATTTT.

V gene TRBV20-1 combines with J gene TRBJ2-7, with D perhaps TRBD1 (5 bases). This CDR3 region has 11 residues. V lost 3 bases and J 7 bases, leaving 10 bases between the germline ends. CDR1 and CDR2 from the germline V gene are DFQATT and SNEGSKA (reference sequence). The CDR3 region is CSASQGKEQYF. CDR3 nucleotide sequence: TGCAGTGCTAGCCAGGGTAAAGAGCAGTACTTC.

CDR3 sequence (DNA): TGTGCCAGCAGCCAAGGGGGGCCTTTTACGGGGTCTGAAAAACTGTTTTTT. Amino acid sequence: CASSQGGPFTGSEKLFF. The chain has TRBV14 and TRBJ1-4; D perhaps matches TRBD1 (6 bases). Germline V gene data show CDR1 as SGHDN and CDR2 as FVKESK. This CDR3 is 17 amino acids long. V was shortened by 1 base and J by 7 bases, with 19 bases between the two germline ends.

The V gene is TRBV5-4, the J gene TRBJ2-7; 10 bases line up with TRBD2. Germline-derived CDR1 and CDR2 are SGHNT and YYREEE (reference sequence). This CDR3 comprises 12 residues. The V segment lost 4 bases and the J segment 12 bases; nucleotides outside the gene matches: 7. The DNA for the CDR3 is TGTGCCAGCAGCGGCCCTAGCGGGGGACTGTACTTC. This encodes CASSGPSGGLYF.

This chain uses TRBV9 with TRBJ2-3, with D tentatively TRBD1 (6 bases). Trimming shortened V by 3 bases and J by 5 bases, and 16 bases separated the two germline ends. CDR1 and CDR2 (germline): SGDLS, YYNGEE. There are 15 residues in the CDR3. CDR3 amino acids: CASSASGVARDTQYF. CDR3 DNA sequence: TGTGCCAGCAGCGCCTCAGGGGTGGCACGAGATACGCAGTATTTT.

The chain joins TRBV9 to TRBJ2-1; 10 bases are a match to TRBD2. Trimming cost V 0 bases and J 12 bases; bases outside gene matches: 24. Germline CDR1 is SGDLS and CDR2 is YYNGEE. The CDR3 length is 20 residues. The CDR3 region is CASSVGGVAGGLFWGLGQFF. CDR3 DNA: TGTGCCAGCAGCGTAGGAGGGGTAGCGGGAGGCCTCTTTTGGGGCCTTGGGCAGTTCTTC.

This rearrangement joins TRBV10-1 to TRBJ2-7; a weak D match, TRBD2 (6 bases). Germline CDR1 is WNHNN and CDR2 is SYGVQD (reference sequence). This CDR3 comprises 11 residues. V gave up 8 bases and J gave up 7 bases, with 12 bases separating them. DNA for the CDR3: TGCGCCAGCCGGGACTCCCGGGAGCAGTACTTC. It codes for CASRDSREQYF.

This rearrangement joins TRBV6-1 to TRBJ1-5; 7 bases align to TRBD1. V was clipped by 5 bases and J by 3 bases; unmatched bases: 7. Germline V gives CDR1 MNHNS, CDR2 SASEGT. The CDR3 is made up of 15 amino acids. CDR3: CASSPRGMNNQPQHF. The CDR3 region has the DNA TGTGCCAGCAGTCCCAGGGGGATGAACAATCAGCCCCAGCATTTT.

The CDR3 nucleotides are TGTGCCAGCTCACTCGGATCGGGTAATGAGCAGTTCTTC. It encodes CASSLGSGNEQFF. V usage is TRBV18 and J usage is TRBJ2-1; D is undetermined. Germline V gives CDR1 KGHSH, CDR2 LQKENI. This CDR3 is built from 13 residues. V was cut by 4 bases and J by 7 bases, with 11 bases left in between.

V usage is TRBV9 and J usage is TRBJ2-2; D is possibly TRBD1 (6 bases). Germline V CDR1 and CDR2: SGDLS, YYNGEE. The CDR3 has 15 residues. Trimming pared 0 bases from V and 7 bases from J, leaving 13 bases between. CDR3 coding DNA: TGTGCCAGCAGCGTAGGGGACACCAGGGGCGGGGAGCTGTTTTTT. Protein product: CASSVGDTRGGELFF.

Concerning this clone: This same CDR3 is encoded by further DNA sequences in the sample. V usage is TRBV27 and J usage is TRBJ2-7; 8 bases align to TRBD2. The ends lost 4 bases at V and 5 bases at J; junction bases unmatched: 7. Looked up from germline, CDR1 is MNHEY and CDR2 is SMNVEV (reference sequence). This CDR3 has 14 residues. The CDR3 protein is CASSWENSGNEQYF. Here the CDR3 DNA reads TGTGCCAGCAGTTGGGAGAATAGCGGGAACGAGCAGTACTTC.

The chain couples TRBV27 to TRBJ2-1; D perhaps matches TRBD1 (6 bases). The CDR3 loop spans 12 amino acids. Germline V gives CDR1 MNHEY, CDR2 SMNVEV (reference sequence). V lost 5 bases and J 7 bases, leaving 9 bases between the germline ends. CDR3 nucleotides: TGTGCCAGCAGTCTGGGGGCGAATGAGCAGTTCTTC. Translating it yields CASSLGANEQFF.

The chain recombines TRBV7-6 with TRBJ2-1, with TRBD2 matching 9 bases. With 5 bases clipped from V and 8 bases from J, the junction kept 7 bases outside the gene matches. Per the germline V gene, CDR1 is SGHVS and CDR2 is FNYEAQ. This CDR3 is 14 amino acids long. The CDR3, as DNA: TGTGCCAGCAGCAGCGCGGGGGGGGTAGATGAGCAGTTCTTC. Translation: CASSSAGGVDEQFF. Together with reference TRBV7-6 and TRBJ2-1, the CDR3 gives the full variable domain: GAGVSQSPRYKVTKRGQDVALRCDPISGHVSLYWYRQALGQGPEFLTYFNYEAQQDKSGLPNDRFSAERPEGSISTLTIQRTEQRDSAMYRCASSSAGGVDEQFFGPGTRLTVL.

In nucleotides, the CDR3 is TGTGCCAGCAGTTCCCTGGGACTAGCGGGAGCCATGATATTCACAGATACGCAGTATTTT. It yields the protein CASSSLGLAGAMIFTDTQYF. The chain employs TRBV28 and TRBJ2-3, with 14 bases aligning to TRBD2. The ends lost 4 bases at V and 2 bases at J; junction bases unmatched: 14. Per germline, CDR1 MDHEN and CDR2 SYDVKM. The CDR3 is 20 residues long.

The chain combines TRBV14 with TRBJ1-1; possible D gene TRBD1, 5 bases. The CDR3 spans 13 residues. V dropped 3 bases and J dropped 4 bases, with 9 bases sitting between them. Germline V gives CDR1 SGHDN, CDR2 FVKESK. DNA of the CDR3: TGTGCCAGCAGCCAGTCCGGGGGCACTGAAGCTTTCTTT. The encoded protein is CASSQSGGTEAFF. The variable domain in full, with the rest retrieved from reference TRBV14 and TRBJ1-1, is EAGVTQFPSHSVIEKGQTVTLRCDPISGHDNLYWYRRVMGKEIKFLLHFVKESKQDESGMPNNRFLAERTGGTYSTLKVQPAELEDSGVYFCASSQSGGTEAFFGQGTRLTVV.

The chain has TRBV7-9 and TRBJ2-7; 16 bases are a match to TRBD2. V was clipped by 4 bases and J by 1 base; unmatched bases: 7. In germline, CDR1 is SEHNR, CDR2 FQNEAQ (reference sequence). The CDR3 contains 18 residues. CDR3 residues: CASSSGLAGGPGSYEQYF. In nucleotides, the CDR3 is TGTGCCAGCAGCTCGGGACTAGCGGGAGGGCCCGGGTCCTACGAGCAGTACTTC. The whole variable domain, filled in from reference TRBV7-9 and TRBJ2-7, reads DTGVSQNPRHKITKRGQNVTFRCDPISEHNRLYWYRQTLGQGPEFLTYFQNEAQLEKSRLLSDRFSAERPKGSFSTLEIQRTEQGDSAMYLCASSSGLAGGPGSYEQYFGPGTRLTVT.

The chain links TRBV28 to TRBJ2-5, with 10 nucleotides matching TRBD1. V lost 8 bases to trimming and J lost 4 bases; unmatched junction nucleotides: 25. The V gene's germline CDR1 is MDHEN and CDR2 SYDVKM. The CDR3 sequence is 20 residues long. DNA of the CDR3: TGTGCCAGCGGGACCGGGACAGGGGTGATTAGCGACCCGACCGGAGAGACCCAGTACTTC. This gives the protein CASGTGTGVISDPTGETQYF.